This T cell receptor (beta chain) emerged from a study of cytomegalovirus exposure and HLA in healthy donors. Study-wide results and caveats: In terms of immune exposure information, only CMV serostatus was available. Reported performance of the classifier showed diagnosis of cytomegalovirus status with high specificity and sensitivity.

A word on this clone: Antigen specificity is unknown.

The PCR employed 60 Vbeta primers together with 13 Jbeta primers. The assay was immunoSEQ multiplex PCR, and TCRdb's table has in-frame clones only and misses some. The sample includes about 100,000 clones, 65% to 80% of them seen just once. V lost 7 bases, J lost 11 bases, and 14 bases lay in between. The CDR3 extends over 12 amino acids. Germline-derived CDR1 and CDR2 are MNHNY and SVGAGI (reference sequence). The sequencing input was PBMCs. V and J are TRBV6-6 and TRBJ1-4, with D possibly being TRBD1 (5 bases). This sequence was found in a woman between 50 and 59 years old in good health and CMV-seropositive. This CDR3 reads CASKGASGKLFF. The CDR3 coding sequence is TGTGCCAGCAAAGGGGCAAGTGGGAAACTGTTTTTT.